The 31 T cell receptor beta chains reported below all come from one sample, sequenced in a study of T-cell reconstitution after alpha-beta-depleted transplantation in children. Molecular barcoding with unique molecular identifiers was used for the TCRbeta library. TCRdb reprocessed the PCR reads with MiXCR, giving one entry per CDR3 protein. The sample holds around 450,000 distinct CDR3 sequences, roughly 43% seen once. Sequencing was performed on PBMCs, taken before TCRalphabeta/CD19-depleted stem cell transplant. The receptors were sampled from a girl aged 2-10 years with aplastic anemia, due to receive a stem cell transplant.

This clonotype was recorded many times. The genes are TRBV7-9 and TRBJ1-2, with D unclear. The CDR3 has 15 residues. Germline loops: CDR1 SEHNR, CDR2 FQNEAQ (reference sequence). The V and J ends lost 5 bases and 4 bases respectively, with 17 bases between them. The CDR3 is CASSPPNVPFYGYTF. For the CDR3, the DNA is TGTGCCAGCAGCCCCCCCAATGTACCTTTCTATGGCTACACCTTC.

A single count supports this clonotype. The chain carries TRBV18 and TRBJ2-2; D may correspond to TRBD1 or TRBD2 (5 bases each). The ends were cut back, 8 bases at V and 7 bases at J, with 14 bases in the middle. CDR1 and CDR2 (germline): KGHSH, LQKENI. The CDR3 extends over 13 amino acids. The DNA for the CDR3 is TGTGCCAGCAACGACAGACGGGGCGGGGAGCTGTTTTTT. Encoded protein: CASNDRRGGELFF.

The rearrangement uses TRBV20-1 and TRBJ2-7; D gene unclear. V lost 6 bases and J 5 bases, leaving 8 bases between the germline ends. The CDR3 consists of 10 residues. CDR1 is DFQATT and CDR2 is SNEGSKA in the germline V gene (reference sequence). The CDR3 here is CSAVLNEQYF. The CDR3 nucleotides read TGCAGTGCAGTTCTGAACGAGCAGTACTTC.

The CDR3 protein is CASSPSGTDSNYGYTF. The CDR3 bases are TGCGCCAGCAGCCCATCCGGGACAGATAGTAACTATGGCTACACCTTC. The rearrangement uses TRBV5-1 and TRBJ1-2, with 7 bases fitting TRBD1. The CDR3 is 16 amino acids. V shed 4 bases and J 1 base; nucleotides not matched to a gene: 10. Germline V CDR1 and CDR2: SGHRS, YFSETQ.

V usage is TRBV7-2 and J usage is TRBJ1-5, with D perhaps matching TRBD1 (6 bases). This CDR3 region has 15 residues. Germline assignment: CDR1 SGHTA and CDR2 FQGNSA. V lost 4 bases and J 2 bases, leaving 12 bases between the germline ends. The CDR3 sequence: CASSSGARGNQPQHF. The CDR3 DNA reads TGTGCCAGCAGCTCGGGGGCGCGGGGCAATCAGCCCCAGCATTTT.

The CDR3 here is CASSEFLADYEQYF. The CDR3 DNA reads TGTGCCAGCAGTGAATTCCTAGCGGACTACGAGCAGTACTTC. V and J are TRBV6-1 and TRBJ2-7; 7 bases are shared with TRBD2. Trimming cost V 2 bases and J 3 bases; bases outside gene matches: 4. CDR3 length: 14 residues. CDR1 and CDR2 (germline): MNHNS, SASEGT.

This clonotype was picked up many times. This chain uses TRBV18 with TRBJ2-2, with 7 nucleotides matching TRBD1. In germline, CDR1 is KGHSH, CDR2 LQKENI. The CDR3 contains 16 residues. The V gene end was trimmed by 3 bases and the J gene end by 4 bases; junction bases not matched to a gene: 8. The CDR3 bases are TGTGCCAGCTCACCTTCTACAGGGGCGGCCACCGGGGAGCTGTTTTTT. Translation gives CASSPSTGAATGELFF.

The J gene is TRBJ2-3, the V gene TRBV27; 11 bases align to TRBD1. J was trimmed by 6 bases and V by 6 bases; bases with no gene match: 5. In germline, CDR1 is MNHEY, CDR2 SMNVEV (reference sequence). The CDR3 is 14 amino acids. The CDR3 DNA reads as TGTGCCAGCAGGTGGGGACAGGGGGGCGATACGCAGTATTTT. Translated: CASRWGQGGDTQYF.

This rearrangement joins TRBV28 to TRBJ1-5, with D possibly matching TRBD1 (5 bases). Trimming took 5 bases from V and 4 from J, leaving 15 bases between them. The CDR3 is made up of 15 amino acids. Germline V gives CDR1 MDHEN, CDR2 SYDVKM. The CDR3 DNA sequence: TGTGCCAGCAGTCAGACAGCGATTCGGAATCAGCCCCAGCATTTT. It encodes CASSQTAIRNQPQHF. The full variable domain, rest sourced from reference TRBV28 and TRBJ1-5, is DVKVTQSSRYLVKRTGEKVFLECVQDMDHENMFWYRQDPGLGLRLIYFSYDVKMKEKGDIPEGYSVSREKKERFSLILESASTNQTSMYLCASSQTAIRNQPQHFGDGTRLSIL.

The chain combines TRBV12-3 or TRBV12-4 with TRBJ1-5; no reliable D call. V was shortened by 5 bases and J by 6 bases, with 11 bases between the two germline ends. The CDR3 runs to 13 residues. The CDR3 coding sequence is TGTGCCAGCAGTGTCGGGGTTCCTCAGCCCCAGCATTTT. The encoded protein is CASSVGVPQPQHF.

This clonotype was seen a few times. The chain carries TRBV5-1 and TRBJ2-3; 7 bases line up with TRBD2. CDR1 and CDR2 (germline): SGHRS, YFSETQ. This CDR3 has 15 amino acids. Germline trimming cut 7 bases from V and 0 bases from J; bases unmatched to any gene: 8. The CDR3 protein is CASAPAGSSTDTQYF. CDR3 nucleotide sequence: TGCGCCAGCGCCCCAGCGGGGTCTAGCACAGATACGCAGTATTTT.

This clonotype was counted at least ten times. The rearrangement links TRBV7-6 to TRBJ2-3, with a possible D match to TRBD2 (5 bases). With 5 bases removed from V and 2 bases from J, the gap between germline ends came to 8 bases. This CDR3 spans 13 amino acids. Germline CDR1 SGHVS, CDR2 FNYEAQ. The CDR3 loop is CASSLRDTDTQYF. In DNA, the CDR3 is TGTGCCAGCAGCCTCCGGGACACAGATACGCAGTATTTT.

The CDR3 reads CASSESNSVDTQYF. CDR3 sequence (DNA): TGTGCCAGCAGTGAATCCAACAGCGTGGATACGCAGTATTTT. V and J are TRBV25-1 and TRBJ2-3; D gene uncertain. In germline, CDR1 is MGHDK, CDR2 SYGVNS. V was clipped by 1 base and J by 6 bases, with 11 bases between them. This CDR3 comprises 14 residues.

The rearrangement links TRBV5-1 to TRBJ2-1, with TRBD2 matching 9 bases. This CDR3 spans 16 amino acids. J gave up 6 bases and V 4 bases, and 11 bases lay outside the gene matches. The germline V gene encodes CDR1 SGHRS and CDR2 YFSETQ. The CDR3 DNA is TGCGCCAGCAGCAGCTTAGGACTAGCGATGGGCAATGAGCAGTTCTTC. Its protein is CASSSLGLAMGNEQFF.

This clonotype was recorded a few times. V and J are TRBV5-1 and TRBJ2-3; D might be TRBD1 (5 bases). The CDR3 loop spans 14 amino acids. Germline loops: CDR1 SGHRS, CDR2 YFSETQ. The ends were cut back, 7 bases at V and 2 bases at J, with 14 bases in the middle. In DNA form, the CDR3 reads TGCGCCAGCCATACAGGACCTCTCACAGATACGCAGTATTTT. Translated, it gives CASHTGPLTDTQYF.

This clonotype was detected ten times or more. The gene calls are TRBV3-1 and TRBJ2-7; the D gene is possibly TRBD2 (5 bases). CDR1 and CDR2 from the germline V gene are LGHDT and YNNKEL (reference sequence). V gave up 3 bases and J gave up 3 bases, with 12 bases separating them. This CDR3 contains 14 residues. CDR3 loop: CASSHLSRDYEQYF. CDR3 DNA sequence: TGTGCCAGCAGCCACCTGTCCCGGGACTACGAGCAGTACTTC.

This clonotype was seen at least ten times. The chain has TRBV27 and TRBJ2-2; 11 nucleotides align to TRBD2. The junction had 9 bases not matched to a gene; V was cut back by 5 bases and J by 7 bases. The CDR3 loop spans 16 amino acids. Germline assignment: CDR1 MNHEY and CDR2 SMNVEV (reference sequence). The CDR3 nucleotides read TGTGCCAGCAGTACCGCTAGCGGGAGGCTGAGCGGGGAGCTGTTTTTT. Its protein is CASSTASGRLSGELFF.

This chain connects TRBV30 to TRBJ2-3; 7 nucleotides match TRBD1. Losses at the gene ends were 2 bases for V and 6 bases for J; bases not matched to a gene: 5. Germline CDR1 and CDR2: GTSNPN and SVGIG (reference sequence). The CDR3 is made up of 13 amino acids. CDR3 residues: CAWSRGHIDTQYF. The CDR3 DNA sequence: TGTGCCTGGAGTAGGGGGCATATCGATACGCAGTATTTT.

This clonotype was observed at least ten times. This chain joins TRBV11-2 and TRBJ1-1; no firm D call. Germline V CDR1 and CDR2: SGHAT, FQNNGV. V lost 3 bases and J 8 bases, leaving 13 bases between the germline ends. The CDR3 runs 13 residues. DNA for the CDR3: TGTGCCAGCAGCTTTGGCCTACCCTTGGAAGCTTTCTTT. Protein sequence: CASSFGLPLEAFF. Looking up the rest from reference TRBV11-2 and TRBJ1-1 gives the full variable domain: EAGVAQSPRYKIIEKRQSVAFWCNPISGHATLYWYQQILGQGPKLLIQFQNNGVVDDSQLPKDRFSAERLKGVDSTLKIQPAKLEDSAVYLCASSFGLPLEAFFGQGTRLTVV.

The chain joins TRBV5-1 to TRBJ2-7, with D uncertain. This CDR3 is built from 13 residues. Germline assignment: CDR1 SGHRS and CDR2 YFSETQ. Trimming removed 2 bases at V and 0 bases at J, with 6 bases between. The CDR3 protein is CASSLPFSYEQYF. The CDR3 DNA follows: TGCGCCAGCAGCTTACCCTTCTCCTACGAGCAGTACTTC.

The chain combines TRBV29-1 with TRBJ1-6, with 7 bases matching TRBD1. The V and J ends lost 5 bases and 8 bases, in that order; junction bases with no gene match: 9. Germline CDR1 reads SQVTM; CDR2 reads ANQGSEA. The CDR3 spans 14 residues. The CDR3 region has the DNA TGCAGCGTTTCTGGGACAGCGGCGGATTCACCCCTCCACTTT. Its translation is CSVSGTAADSPLHF.

This clonotype was counted only a few times. J is TRBJ1-4 and V is TRBV24-1; possibly TRBD1 for D (6 bases). V lost 3 bases, J lost 4 bases, and 14 bases lay in between. The CDR3 runs 16 residues. CDR1 is KGHDR, CDR2 SFDVKD, per germline. Here the CDR3 reads CATSDPNRDGNEKLFF. CDR3 sequence (DNA): TGTGCCACCAGTGATCCGAACAGGGATGGTAATGAAAAACTGTTTTTT.

The V and J genes are TRBV20-1 and TRBJ2-3; 8 bases map to TRBD2. The CDR3 contains 14 residues. With V trimmed by 6 bases and J by 4 bases, 9 bases remained unmatched. Per the germline V gene, CDR1 is DFQATT and CDR2 is SNEGSKA (reference sequence). CDR3 sequence (DNA): TGCAGTGCCAGCTGGACTAGCCACCCAGATACGCAGTATTTT. It codes for CSASWTSHPDTQYF.

V and J are TRBV11-1 and TRBJ2-4; perhaps D is TRBD1 or TRBD2 (5 bases each). This CDR3 contains 16 residues. Germline V CDR1 and CDR2: SGHAT, FQDESV (reference sequence). Trimming removed 0 bases at V and 1 base at J, with 10 bases between. The CDR3 DNA reads as TGTGCCAGCAGCTTAGCCCCGGGACCTGCCAAAAACATTCAGTACTTC. Protein sequence: CASSLAPGPAKNIQYF.

This chain joins TRBV5-1 and TRBJ2-7; 7 positions match TRBD1. The CDR3 sequence is 16 residues long. V was pared by 0 bases and J by 0 bases, with 6 bases of the junction left unmatched. Germline V gives CDR1 SGHRS, CDR2 YFSETQ. CDR3 residues: CASSLEHRGTSYEQYF. The CDR3 bases are TGCGCCAGCAGCTTGGAACACAGGGGAACCTCCTACGAGCAGTACTTC.

In the case of this clonotype: At one end the junction does not follow the germline gene, possibly because of a read error. The chain couples TRBV29-1 to TRBJ2-7; 8 bases fit TRBD2. Per germline, CDR1 SQVTM and CDR2 ANQGSEA. The CDR3 totals 14 residues. The CDR3 nucleotides read TGCAGCGTTGGCAGTAGCGGGATCTCCTACGAGCTGTACTTC. It yields the protein CSVGSSGISYELYF.

The chain links TRBV27 to TRBJ2-5; D may correspond to TRBD1 or TRBD2 (5 bases each). The germline gives CDR1 MNHEY, CDR2 SMNVEV (reference sequence). The V end lost 4 bases, the J end lost 6 bases, and 15 bases lay between the germline ends. This CDR3 has 14 amino acids. CDR3 nucleotide sequence: TGTGCCAGCAGTTGGGGGTTCGCCTCGCAGACCCAGTACTTC. It encodes CASSWGFASQTQYF.

The chain couples TRBV20-1 to TRBJ1-1; D may be TRBD1 (5 bases). Germline V gene sequence: CDR1 DFQATT, CDR2 SNEGSKA (reference sequence). V was cut by 6 bases and J by 0 bases, with 14 bases left in between. The CDR3 consists of 14 residues. The CDR3 DNA follows: TGCAGTGCCGCCAGGGACGGACTGAACACTGAAGCTTTCTTT. It translates to CSAARDGLNTEAFF.

The J gene is TRBJ2-6, the V gene TRBV7-2; no clear D gene. The CDR3 runs 16 residues. Germline CDR1 is SGHTA and CDR2 is FQGNSA. Trimming pared 5 bases from V and 1 base from J, leaving 12 bases between. The CDR3: CASSASDWSGANVLTF. The DNA of the CDR3 is TGTGCCAGCAGCGCCTCAGACTGGTCTGGGGCCAACGTCCTGACTTTC.

The chain employs TRBV30 and TRBJ2-7; D remains unclear. V was cut by 0 bases and J by 0 bases, with 12 bases left in between. This CDR3 has 15 amino acids. Looked up from germline, CDR1 is GTSNPN and CDR2 is SVGIG (reference sequence). The CDR3: CAWSVSVGYSYEQYF. The CDR3 region has the DNA TGTGCCTGGAGTGTTTCGGTGGGGTACTCCTACGAGCAGTACTTC.

This clonotype was found many times. This chain uses TRBV29-1 with TRBJ1-1; tentative D call: TRBD1 (5 bases). With 4 bases removed from V and 4 bases from J, the gap between germline ends came to 13 bases. This CDR3 has 13 residues. Germline loops: CDR1 SQVTM, CDR2 ANQGSEA. The CDR3 here is CSVGLGAGTEAFF. The CDR3 DNA is TGCAGCGTTGGTCTTGGGGCGGGCACTGAAGCTTTCTTT.